This T cell receptor beta chain was retrieved from a study of monozygotic twins with inflammatory bowel disease. Regarding the study as a whole: TCRbeta diversity (inverse Simpson) was lower in IBD patients than in healthy co-twins. Versus healthy twins, IBD patients showed fewer clonotypes shared with others, especially with disease activity.

Following a re-call of the 5' RACE reads, TCRdb has one entry per CDR3 protein and lacks DNA. With about 450,000 distinct CDR3 sequences in the sample, the ten largest clones hold about 2.2%. Details on this clonotype: Its antigen is undetermined.

Per donor there was one draw, yielding a blood sample of roughly 2.3 ml. No T cells were sorted before total RNA was taken from whole blood. The CDR3 runs to 14 residues. From germline, CDR1 is KGHDR and CDR2 SFDVKD. The sequence was collected from a human donor with ulcerative colitis or Crohn's disease, or a healthy co-twin of an affected twin (not recorded which). Specimen: blood. The rearrangement joins TRBV24-1 to TRBJ1-5; TCRdb calls TRBD1, which cannot be checked without DNA. The CDR3 protein is CATSGTGGTQPQHF.